These 28 T cell receptor beta chains share one sample of origin, sequenced in a study of T cell repertoires in cytomegalovirus infection. TCRdb ran MiXCR on the reads and lists one entry per CDR3 protein. The sample lists 200,000 or so distinct CDR3 sequences, 28% occurring once. What was sequenced was PBMCs. The source of these receptors is a human donor in good health (CMV status not recorded). Some clones in this sample may be carry-over from other donors' samples.

The genes are TRBV7-9 and TRBJ1-6; 9 nucleotides agree with TRBD1. V shed 5 bases, J shed 5 bases, and the junction held 1 base outside the gene matches. The CDR3 spans 14 residues. The germline V gene encodes CDR1 SEHNR and CDR2 FQNEAQ (reference sequence). CDR3 sequence (DNA): TGTGCCAGCAGCCGGGACAGGGATAATTCACCCCTCCACTTT. Translation: CASSRDRDNSPLHF.

This clonotype came up a few times. The V and J genes are TRBV2 and TRBJ2-1; the match to TRBD1 covers 10 bases. The V and J ends lost 8 bases and 1 base, in that order; junction bases with no gene match: 2. Germline CDR1 SNHLY, CDR2 FYNNEI. The CDR3 is made up of 14 amino acids. CDR3 protein: CASGGQGSYNEQFF. The CDR3 region has the DNA TGTGCCAGCGGGGGACAGGGGTCCTACAATGAGCAGTTCTTC.

This clonotype was counted between two and nine times. CDR3 DNA sequence: TGTGCCAGCAGCTTAATGAGTATGGACACCGGGGAGCTGTTTTTT. Its translation: CASSLMSMDTGELFF. The rearrangement links TRBV7-4 to TRBJ2-2; no firm D call. CDR1 is SGHVT and CDR2 is SQSDAQ in the germline V gene. Trimming removed 2 bases at V and 3 bases at J, with 10 bases between. The CDR3 is 15 residues long.

The V call is TRBV19, the J call TRBJ2-3; TRBD1 agrees at 8 bases. Per the germline V gene, CDR1 is LNHDA and CDR2 is SQIVND (reference sequence). The CDR3 is 14 residues long. V shed 5 bases, J shed 1 base, and the junction held 2 bases outside the gene matches. CDR3 region: CASSVTGGTDTQYF. CDR3 DNA sequence: TGTGCCAGTAGTGTGACAGGGGGCACAGATACGCAGTATTTT.

The sample holds a few counts of this clonotype. This chain joins TRBV30 and TRBJ1-2; D remains unclear. V lost 3 bases and J lost 6, with 17 bases in between. The CDR3 has 14 residues. CDR1 is GTSNPN, CDR2 SVGIG, per germline (reference sequence). For the CDR3, the DNA is TGTGCCTGGAGGCCATCCATGACCGCGGATGGCTACACCTTC. It encodes CAWRPSMTADGYTF.

This clonotype was seen more than once but under ten times. The chain combines TRBV19 with TRBJ2-7; 7 positions match TRBD1. J gave up 0 bases and V 4 bases, and 6 bases lay outside the gene matches. The V gene's germline CDR1 is LNHDA and CDR2 SQIVND (reference sequence). CDR3 length: 15 amino acids. The CDR3 spells CASSNRGTSSYEQYF. The CDR3 nucleotides read TGTGCCAGTAGTAACAGGGGCACTAGCTCCTACGAGCAGTACTTC.

The table lists this clonotype with a few counts. The CDR3 here is CSAMVTASGSQHF. The CDR3, as DNA: TGCAGTGCTATGGTAACGGCCTCGGGCTCCCAGCATTTT. The chain has TRBV20-1 and TRBJ1-5; D uncertain. The CDR3 is 13 amino acids. Germline V gene sequence: CDR1 DFQATT, CDR2 SNEGSKA (reference sequence). The V gene lost 4 bases and the J gene lost 11 bases, with 18 bases spanning the gap.

This chain connects TRBV7-8 to TRBJ2-7; possibly TRBD2 for D (5 bases). V was trimmed by 1 base and J by 5 bases, leaving 9 bases between them. Germline loops: CDR1 SGHVS, CDR2 FQNEAQ. The CDR3 sequence is 13 residues long. The CDR3 nucleotides read TGTGCCAGCAGCTTAGTAACGAGGGACGAGCAGTACTTC. The encoded protein is CASSLVTRDEQYF. The entire variable domain, with the rest obtained from reference TRBV7-8 and TRBJ2-7, is as follows: GAGVSQSPRYKVAKRGQDVALRCDPISGHVSLFWYQQALGQGPEFLTYFQNEAQLDKSGLPSDRFFAERPEGSVSTLKIQRTQQEDSAVYLCASSLVTRDEQYFGPGTRLTVT.

Concerning this clonotype: At one end, the junction sequence differs from germline, possibly due to a read error. The gene calls are TRBV12-3 or TRBV12-4 and TRBJ1-5; TRBD1 might be the D (6 bases). The length of the CDR3 is 14 residues. In DNA form, the CDR3 reads TGTGCCAGCTGTTTAGGGGGGGGCCTTCAGCCCCAGCATTTT. It translates to CASCLGGGLQPQHF.

This clonotype was counted ten times or more. This chain uses TRBV2 with TRBJ1-1; D not certain. The CDR3 has 13 residues. Trimming stripped 5 bases from V and 3 bases from J, with 10 bases between. Looked up from germline, CDR1 is SNHLY and CDR2 is FYNNEI. CDR3 loop: CASSLGPDTEAFF. The CDR3 DNA sequence: TGTGCCAGCAGTCTTGGCCCGGACACTGAAGCTTTCTTT.

Only a few counts were recorded for this clonotype. The genes are TRBV20-1 and TRBJ1-5; unclear D gene. The CDR3 length is 13 residues. Trimming left V 3 bases short and J 2 bases short, with 8 bases between. Germline CDR1 DFQATT, CDR2 SNEGSKA (reference sequence). Here the CDR3 reads CSASSLGNQPQHF. The CDR3 nucleotides are TGCAGTGCTAGTTCTCTGGGCAATCAGCCCCAGCATTTT.

This clonotype was detected only a few times. The V call is TRBV7-8, the J call TRBJ1-6, with D uncertain. This CDR3 is 15 amino acids long. Germline CDR1 and CDR2: SGHVS and FQNEAQ. The V gene lost 1 base and the J gene lost 6 bases, with 10 bases spanning the gap. Written as DNA, the CDR3 is TGTGCCAGCAGCTTAGAGAATTGGAGTAATTCACCCCTCCACTTT. This translates into CASSLENWSNSPLHF.

V usage is TRBV5-4 and J usage is TRBJ2-1; D may be TRBD1 or TRBD2 (6 bases each). The CDR3 runs 13 residues. Trimming left V 6 bases short and J 10 bases short, with 17 bases between. Looked up from germline, CDR1 is SGHNT and CDR2 is YYREEE (reference sequence). CDR3 loop: CASTPGAGHEQFF. The CDR3 nucleotides are TGTGCCAGCACCCCAGGGGCGGGGCACGAGCAGTTCTTC.

This clonotype was seen a handful of times. The chain joins TRBV6-6 to TRBJ1-6; 8 nucleotides line up with TRBD1. CDR3 length equals 17 residues. Per germline, CDR1 MNHNY and CDR2 SVGAGI (reference sequence). J was trimmed by 3 bases and V by 0 bases; bases with no gene match: 4. This CDR3 is CASSYSGQGNYNSPLHF. The CDR3 region has the DNA TGTGCCAGCAGTTACTCCGGACAGGGAAACTATAATTCACCCCTCCACTTT.

This clonotype showed up many times. This chain connects TRBV12-3 or TRBV12-4 to TRBJ1-3; the D gene is possibly TRBD1 (5 bases). This CDR3 comprises 14 residues. V was pared by 6 bases and J by 1 base, with 10 bases between. The CDR3 loop is CASSLAGSGNTIYF. The CDR3 nucleotides are TGTGCCAGCAGCTTGGCAGGGTCTGGAAACACCATATATTTT.

This chain connects TRBV5-5 to TRBJ2-7; D ambiguous. Per germline, CDR1 SGHKS and CDR2 YYEKEE (reference sequence). Trimming stripped 0 bases from V and 1 base from J, with 5 bases between. The CDR3 extends over 13 amino acids. CDR3 loop: CASSLELSYEQYF. CDR3 DNA sequence: TGTGCCAGCAGCTTGGAGCTGTCCTACGAGCAGTACTTC.

V and J are TRBV4-3 and TRBJ1-1; D not certain. Germline V gives CDR1 LGHNA, CDR2 YSLEER. The CDR3 spans 14 residues. The V gene lost 0 bases and the J gene lost 0 bases, with 5 bases spanning the gap. CDR3 in amino acids: CASSQDNMNTEAFF. Here the CDR3 DNA reads TGCGCCAGCAGCCAAGATAACATGAACACTGAAGCTTTCTTT.

This chain joins TRBV10-3 and TRBJ1-2, with 7 bases identical to TRBD1. The germline gives CDR1 ENHRY, CDR2 SYGVKD. With V trimmed by 9 bases and J by 3 bases, 13 bases remained unmatched. CDR3 length equals 15 residues. CDR3: CAIFSRDSQHYGYTF. The CDR3 DNA reads as TGTGCCATTTTTTCCCGGGACAGCCAGCACTATGGCTACACCTTC.

There are many counts of this clonotype. The V and J genes are TRBV7-2 and TRBJ1-2, with 7 bases aligning to TRBD1. Germline V gene data show CDR1 as SGHTA and CDR2 as FQGNSA. This CDR3 region has 14 residues. Trimming removed 6 bases from V and 6 bases from J; junction bases left unmatched: 10. The chain's CDR3 is CASSPTGQDDGYTF. CDR3 coding DNA: TGTGCCAGCAGTCCAACCGGACAGGATGATGGCTACACCTTC.

The V and J genes are TRBV2 and TRBJ2-5; no definite D call. Germline V gene lookup returns CDR1 SNHLY and CDR2 FYNNEI. CDR3 length equals 12 residues. V gave up 6 bases and J gave up 5 bases, with 10 bases separating them. The CDR3 region is CASRCDEETQYF. CDR3 nucleotide sequence: TGTGCCAGCAGATGCGACGAGGAGACCCAGTACTTC.

This clonotype was found a few times. This chain uses TRBV6-6 with TRBJ2-7; perhaps TRBD1 as D (6 bases). V dropped 2 bases and J dropped 7 bases, with 21 bases sitting between them. The CDR3 totals 16 residues. CDR1 and CDR2 (germline): MNHNY, SVGAGI (reference sequence). Here the CDR3 reads CASSYGKQGPAREQYF. As DNA, the CDR3 is TGTGCCAGCAGTTACGGGAAGCAGGGGCCAGCGAGGGAGCAGTACTTC.

The V gene is TRBV5-1, the J gene TRBJ2-5; TRBD1 might be the D (6 bases). The germline V gene has CDR1 SGHRS and CDR2 YFSETQ. With 6 bases removed from V and 5 bases from J, the gap between germline ends came to 14 bases. This CDR3 region has 13 residues. As DNA, the CDR3 is TGCGCCAGCAATCCACAGGGTGGGGAGACCCAGTACTTC. It is translated as CASNPQGGETQYF.

The V call is TRBV20-1, the J call TRBJ2-7, with 7 bases that match TRBD1. The CDR3 spans 14 residues. V was pared by 6 bases and J by 3 bases, with 11 bases of the junction left unmatched. The germline V gene encodes CDR1 DFQATT and CDR2 SNEGSKA (reference sequence). The CDR3 loop is CSAKTEDRYYEQYF. The CDR3 DNA follows: TGCAGTGCGAAAACAGAGGACAGGTACTACGAGCAGTACTTC.

The V gene is TRBV7-2, the J gene TRBJ1-1; D is perhaps TRBD1 (5 bases). Per germline, CDR1 SGHTA and CDR2 FQGNSA. The V and J ends lost 1 base and 1 base respectively, with 10 bases between them. This CDR3 comprises 15 residues. The CDR3 nucleotides are TGTGCCAGCAGCTTAGATGGGGGGGAGAACACTGAAGCTTTCTTT. Amino acid sequence: CASSLDGGENTEAFF.

There are a few counts of this clonotype. The chain combines TRBV7-2 with TRBJ2-1; TRBD1 matches 9 bases. Germline assignment: CDR1 SGHTA and CDR2 FQGNSA. V lost 5 bases and J lost 4; bases outside the gene matches: 6. The CDR3 consists of 15 residues. CDR3 bases: TGTGCCAGCAGCAGGGACAGGGCCTCTTACAATGAGCAGTTCTTC. Translation: CASSRDRASYNEQFF.

This clonotype was recorded at least ten times. The gene calls are TRBV9 and TRBJ2-1, with TRBD1 matching over 12 bases. V lost 2 bases and J lost 8; bases outside the gene matches: 5. This CDR3 contains 15 residues. Germline V gives CDR1 SGDLS, CDR2 YYNGEE. The CDR3: CASSVAGTGGDEQFF. In DNA form, the CDR3 reads TGTGCCAGCAGCGTCGCCGGGACAGGGGGCGATGAGCAGTTCTTC.

The genes are TRBV7-3 and TRBJ2-3; D might be TRBD1 (6 bases). The CDR3 is 14 amino acids. V lost 5 bases to trimming and J lost 5 bases, with 14 bases between them. The germline gives CDR1 SGHTA, CDR2 FQGTGA. CDR3 amino acids: CASSPTPTGDTQYF. In nucleotides, the CDR3 is TGTGCCAGCAGCCCAACCCCGACAGGAGATACGCAGTATTTT.

This clonotype showed up many times. This rearrangement joins TRBV7-9 to TRBJ2-7; no clear D gene. Germline V CDR1 and CDR2: SEHNR, FQNEAQ (reference sequence). V dropped 6 bases and J dropped 5 bases, with 8 bases sitting between them. The CDR3 sequence is 11 residues long. The CDR3: CASRTGNEQYF. CDR3 coding DNA: TGTGCCAGCAGAACGGGCAACGAGCAGTACTTC.